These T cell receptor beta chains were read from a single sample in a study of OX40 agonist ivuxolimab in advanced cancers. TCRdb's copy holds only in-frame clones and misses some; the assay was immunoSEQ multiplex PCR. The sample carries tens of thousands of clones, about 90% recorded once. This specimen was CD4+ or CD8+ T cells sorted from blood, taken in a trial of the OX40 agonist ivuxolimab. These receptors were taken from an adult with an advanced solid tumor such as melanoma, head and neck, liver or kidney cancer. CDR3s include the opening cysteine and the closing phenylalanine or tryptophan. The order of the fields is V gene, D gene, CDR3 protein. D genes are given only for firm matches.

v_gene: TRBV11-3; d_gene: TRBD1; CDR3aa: CASSQGQGGEQYF
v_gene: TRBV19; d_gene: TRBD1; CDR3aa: CASSRTGVAYEQYF
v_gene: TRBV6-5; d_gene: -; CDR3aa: CASSPTGLSNYGYTF
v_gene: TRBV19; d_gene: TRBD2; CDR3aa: CASSVTSGRPDTQYF
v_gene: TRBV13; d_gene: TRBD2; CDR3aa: CASSSRTSGSSLYEQYF
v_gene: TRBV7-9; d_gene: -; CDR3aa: CASSSLLGGRETQYF
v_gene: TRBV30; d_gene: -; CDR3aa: CAWSRPSLGIDTQYF
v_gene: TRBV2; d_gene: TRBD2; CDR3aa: CASSRPSGTSGYYNEQFF
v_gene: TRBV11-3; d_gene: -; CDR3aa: CASSPGPTFYEQYF
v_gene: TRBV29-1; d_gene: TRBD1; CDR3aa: CSVAGTGAANIQYF
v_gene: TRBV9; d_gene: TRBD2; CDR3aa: CASSLSGLLYQETQYF
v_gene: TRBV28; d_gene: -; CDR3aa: CAVSQVDGNQPQHF
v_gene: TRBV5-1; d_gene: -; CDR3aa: CASNPGAGDTEAFF